The entry below gives a single TCR beta chain sequence along with its context. Its matching antigen is unknown. These data come from a study of CD8+ T cells in alopecia areata. Study-wide background: Each day, treated patients took oral tofacitinib twice, at 5 to 10 mg per dose.

The V and J ends lost 6 bases and 3 bases, in that order; junction bases with no gene match: 12. This CDR3 contains 16 residues. Per the germline V gene, CDR1 is GTSNPN and CDR2 is SVGIG (reference sequence). The sequencing template was cDNA reverse transcribed from extracted RNA. Assay: immunoSEQ multiplex PCR; the TCRdb copy retains only in-frame clones and omits some. The sample contains over 120,000 clones, roughly 53% of which appear only once. Regarding the study as a whole: Affected scalp, especially in alopecia totalis/universalis, had a higher clonality than normal scalp did.

Researchers gathered lesional scalp punch biopsies and peripheral blood from patients with alopecia areata. A FACSAria was used to sort CD4+ and CD8+ T cells. These cells came from PBMCs. Sequencing used CD4+ T cells sorted from blood, obtained at week 0. The rearrangement joins TRBV30 to TRBJ2-1; 9 bases are a match to TRBD1. This TCR was sampled from a human donor with alopecia areata. The CDR3 loop is CACPGAGTGNYNEQFF. In DNA form, the CDR3 reads TGTGCCTGCCCCGGCGCCGGGACAGGGAACTACAATGAGCAGTTCTTC.